This TCR beta chain emerged from a study of breast tumors, draining lymph nodes, adjacent tissues (dated by TCRdb to 2016 to 2018). Study-level background: In breast cancer patients, the study compared the TCR beta repertoires of tumor, adjacent nontumor tissue and axillary lymph nodes. In human breast cancer, the study set out to evaluate how tumor, surrounding tissue and draining lymph node repertoires relate to one another and whether T cells may move between these sites. Broad study findings and their caveats: The conclusion that tumor T cells originate in lymph nodes was framed as consistent with a hypothesis rather than directly demonstrated. The data were considered consistent with most tumor T cells being derived from the lymph node and subsequently expanding within tumor tissue. Tumor T-cell repertoires showed less diversity than lymph node repertoires and more diversity than nontumor tissue repertoires, and tumor T-cell repertoires showed preferential V and J gene usage. The similarity between tumor and nontumor tissue repertoires was significantly greater in luminal-like breast cancer than in basal-like breast cancer.

From a lookup of the germline V gene, CDR1 and CDR2 are SGHAT and FQNNGV. V gives up 3 bases and J gives up 5 bases, and the segment between their germline ends measures 11 bases. The CDR3 sequence holds 15 residues, the cysteine and phenylalanine included. The DNA shown is the 45-base CDR3, in frame from base 1. This clonotype was detected many times. This clone's antigen is unknown. No much larger clone exists at a distance of one base, and base qualities are not known. These reads were obtained on an Illumina HiSeq 2000. Multiplex PCR amplification was used to generate the TCR beta chain libraries. The amplified TCR beta chain products were analyzed by high-throughput sequencing. The public reads were reprocessed in TCRdb via fastp at Q25 and MiXCR, keeping in-frame beta chains. Identical CDR3 protein sequences are pooled into one entry, listed with their most common genes and DNA. This sample comprises under 250,000 distinct CDR3 sequences, about 32% of them detected only once. The ten largest clonotypes hold approximately 1.4% of the sample.

The axillary draining lymph nodes of breast cancer patients were the source of the lymph node samples. Sequenced material: axillary lymph node tissue. This TCR was sampled from a female donor with breast cancer. Some clones in this sample may be carry-over from other donors' samples. This chain is built from TRBV11-2 and TRBJ1-6; the D gene lacks a confident call. The CDR3 protein sequence reads: CASSFGETNNSPLHF. Read as DNA, the sequence is TGTGCCAGCAGCTTCGGGGAGACGAATAATTCACCCCTCCACTTT.